The present TCR beta chain was sequenced within a study of blood T cell repertoires in COVID-19 (TCRdb year 2020). Background for the entire study: Samples covering the acute and convalescent phases of COVID-19 were provided by collaborators in the United States, Italy and Spain. The sample metadata nearly always contained a de-identified subject ID, COVID-19 status, age in years and sex. The repertoires were made available in a free public database intended to serve as a resource for research on the immune response to SARS-CoV-2. The material from the prospective study consisted of cDNA or gDNA derived from T cells, B-cell-depleted T cells, or PBMCs. Samples came from the ongoing ImmuneRACE study (first 160 participants) plus 1,254 subjects from 6 global collaborators. Deeply sampled blood TCRbeta repertoires from subjects exposed to, actively infected with, or recovered from COVID-19 were included in the dataset. Where HLA class I and class II types were available, the types were taken from metadata supplied by the sample provider, not from assay-based typing.

Points on this clone: Its target antigen remains unknown. No much larger clonotype is one base removed from it; base qualities were not supplied.

Study-wide findings and limitations: The amount of clinical and demographic metadata varied by source and participant and was provided uncurated.

The collaborating institutions used their own protocols to collect whole blood in K2EDTA tubes. For TCRbeta analysis, collaborators shipped samples as frozen whole blood, isolated PBMCs, or DNA extracted from either of those sample types. TCRbeta CDR3 regions were amplified from genomic DNA using the immunoSEQ Assay, a bias-controlled multiplex PCR. The authors' pipeline ran thus. The number of nucleated cells in each sample was estimated by amplification of reference gene primers within the assay. To quantify the absolute abundance of each unique TCRbeta CDR3 rearrangement, sequence reads were collapsed and filtered. For each sample, productive Simpson clonality was calculated by taking the square root of Simpson's diversity index across productive rearrangements. The clones in this table, taken by TCRdb from immuneACCESS, are in-frame only. Not every clone is retained; where verified, under half of the shortfall comes from an unresolved V gene, and the cause of the rest is unknown. From that table come the V and J calls and clone size; the DNA was used to work out D and trimming. This sample gives 100,000 to 120,000 clones in total; more than 65% of them show up just once. Less than 2% of the sample is in the top ten clones.

CDR1 and CDR2, looked up from the germline V gene, are MNHGY and SVAAGI. The junction shows trimming of 0 bases on V and 5 bases on J, and the gene matches do not reach 7 bases of it. The CDR3 spans 16 residues, from the cysteine through the phenylalanine. The kept DNA is CDR3 alone, 48 bases in frame from the first base. Sequenced: peripheral blood. The chain is encoded by TRBV6-9 joined to TRBJ1-2; 9 central bases correspond to TRBD1. The source is a man over 45 with acute or convalescent COVID-19. The nucleotide sequence reads as follows: TGTGCCAGCAGTTATTCCCAGGACAGGGGAGGGTATGGCTACACCTTC. It codes for CASSYSQDRGGYGYTF.